This T cell receptor (beta chain) was documented in a study of blood T cell repertoires in COVID-19. Ages ranged from about 18 to 89 years, with residence in about two dozen US areas. V was cut by 4 bases and J by 3 bases, with 21 bases left in between. CDR1 and CDR2 (germline): SEHNR, FQNEAQ (reference sequence). The CDR3 is 18 amino acids. This clone was seen more than once but under ten times. The repertoire was sequenced with immunoSEQ multiplex PCR; TCRdb's copy has only in-frame clones and lacks some. The repertoire holds 310,000 or so clones, with about nine tenths as singletons. The chain carries TRBV7-9 and TRBJ2-2; D possibly corresponds to TRBD2 (7 bases). The source is a woman between 40 and 50 years old who had recovered from COVID-19. The specimen was PBMCs or T cells enriched from blood (not recorded which). CDR3 DNA: TGTGCCAGCAGCTCCCCCACCGCGGGGGCCAGGGACACCGGGGAGCTGTTTTTT. Residues: CASSSPTAGARDTGELFF.